The 10 T cell receptor beta chains below were found in one sample sequenced in a study of shared clonotypes between healthy human individuals. Assay used: immunoSEQ multiplex PCR; TCRdb lists only in-frame clones, some missing. This table holds under 600,000 clones, about 98% found once. As defined, naive CD8 cells were CD45RO-negative and positively selected for CCR7, with terminally differentiated effector memory CD45RA+ cells excluded. Specimen: naive CD8+ T cells sorted from blood. The source of these receptors is a man between 25 and 39 years old in good health.

The CDR3 spells CASSNPTGDEQYF. DNA of the CDR3: TGTGCCAGCAGCAACCCCACTGGCGACGAGCAGTACTTC. This chain joins TRBV11-2 and TRBJ2-7; the D is unclear. The CDR3 has 13 residues. Germline V gives CDR1 SGHAT, CDR2 FQNNGV. V was cut by 5 bases and J by 5 bases, with 13 bases left in between.

The chain employs TRBV11-2 and TRBJ2-1; 15 positions agree with TRBD2. CDR1 SGHAT and CDR2 FQNNGV come from the germline V gene. V was clipped by 0 bases and J by 5 bases; unmatched bases: 11. The CDR3 has 20 residues. The CDR3 sequence: CASSLDGLAGGPRINNEQFF. DNA for the CDR3: TGTGCCAGCAGCTTAGATGGACTAGCGGGAGGGCCCCGGATAAACAATGAGCAGTTCTTC.

As concerns this clone: This sample also contains other DNA sequences that code for the same CDR3. The V call is TRBV18, the J call TRBJ2-7; 10 bases map to TRBD1. The CDR3 loop spans 15 amino acids. Germline CDR1 and CDR2: KGHSH and LQKENI. The J segment lost 2 bases and the V segment lost 6 bases, leaving 7 bases of the junction unmatched. The CDR3 DNA reads as TGTGCCAGCTCTCGGACCGGGACAGGGGCCTACGAGCAGTACTTC. It is translated as CASSRTGTGAYEQYF.

V is TRBV7-9 and J is TRBJ2-7; 9 positions agree with TRBD2. The CDR3 runs to 14 residues. V lost 5 bases, J lost 5 bases, and 7 bases stayed unmatched. Germline CDR1 SEHNR, CDR2 FQNEAQ (reference sequence). CDR3 sequence (DNA): TGTGCCAGCAGCCGTAGCGGGAGTATCCACGAGCAGTACTTC. Translation gives CASSRSGSIHEQYF. The whole variable domain, filled in from reference TRBV7-9 and TRBJ2-7, reads DTGVSQNPRHKITKRGQNVTFRCDPISEHNRLYWYRQTLGQGPEFLTYFQNEAQLEKSRLLSDRFSAERPKGSFSTLEIQRTEQGDSAMYLCASSRSGSIHEQYFGPGTRLTVT.

The V and J genes are TRBV11-3 and TRBJ2-1, with TRBD1 matching 9 bases. V was clipped by 5 bases and J by 6 bases; unmatched bases: 14. The germline gives CDR1 SGHNT, CDR2 YENEEA. The CDR3 length is 17 residues. The CDR3 nucleotides are TGTGCCAGCAGCAGCACCCCGGGACAGGGAAATTCCAATGAGCAGTTCTTC. Protein product: CASSSTPGQGNSNEQFF.

The J gene is TRBJ2-2, the V gene TRBV28; D not certain. The CDR3 extends over 15 amino acids. CDR1 and CDR2 from the germline V gene are MDHEN and SYDVKM. V lost 2 bases and J 4 bases, leaving 11 bases between the germline ends. The CDR3 is CASSLRLSATGELFF. CDR3 in DNA: TGTGCCAGCAGTTTACGGTTGTCGGCCACCGGGGAGCTGTTTTTT.

This clone was recorded once. The chain carries TRBV28 and TRBJ2-7, with unresolved D. The germline V and J ends were trimmed by 5 bases and 5 bases, with 13 bases remaining between them. The CDR3 covers 13 residues. The V gene's germline CDR1 is MDHEN and CDR2 SYDVKM. The CDR3 loop is CASSHVEPHEQYF. CDR3 coding DNA: TGTGCCAGCAGTCATGTAGAGCCCCACGAGCAGTACTTC.

CDR3: CASRPDFSGNEQFF. CDR3 coding DNA: TGTGCCAGTCGGCCCGACTTCTCCGGGAATGAGCAGTTCTTC. This sequence joins TRBV19 and TRBJ2-1; D not certain. The CDR3 runs to 14 residues. Germline CDR1 LNHDA, CDR2 SQIVND (reference sequence). V was pared by 8 bases and J by 7 bases, with 18 bases between.

This sequence joins TRBV27 and TRBJ2-7; 8 nucleotides agree with TRBD2. From germline, CDR1 is MNHEY and CDR2 SMNVEV (reference sequence). The ends lost 6 bases at V and 2 bases at J; junction bases unmatched: 3. The CDR3 spans 13 residues. The CDR3: CASSRGGAYEQYF. In DNA, the CDR3 is TGTGCCAGCAGCCGGGGGGGGGCCTACGAGCAGTACTTC.

The rearrangement uses TRBV9 and TRBJ2-2, with D perhaps matching TRBD2 (5 bases). Germline lookup yields CDR1 SGDLS and CDR2 YYNGEE. V was clipped by 3 bases and J by 1 base, with 13 bases between them. The CDR3 spans 16 residues. The CDR3 loop is CASSASPAGNTGELFF. CDR3 DNA sequence: TGTGCCAGCAGCGCCTCTCCGGCGGGGAACACCGGGGAGCTGTTTTTT.